This T cell receptor (beta chain) was identified during a study of T-cell reconstitution after alpha-beta-depleted transplantation in children. Unique molecular identifiers were used to barcode this TCRbeta library. TCRdb used MiXCR to reprocess the PCR reads, holding one entry per CDR3 protein. The sample carries 440,000 or so distinct CDR3 sequences, roughly 43% recorded once. The germline V gene has CDR1 SGHVS and CDR2 FQNEAQ. Germline trimming cut 6 bases from V and 2 bases from J; bases unmatched to any gene: 5. The CDR3 totals 14 residues. The sequences come from PBMCs, collected before TCRalphabeta/CD19-depleted stem cell transplant. V and J are TRBV7-8 and TRBJ2-5, with TRBD1 matching over 8 bases. This clonotype originated in a girl aged 2 to 9 with aplastic anemia, due to receive a stem cell transplant. The CDR3 DNA reads TGTGCCAGCAGACGGGGGACAGGACAAGAGACCCAGTACTTC. Protein sequence: CASRRGTGQETQYF.